A single sample gave rise to the 23 T cell receptor beta chains below, sequenced in a study of blood T cell repertoires in COVID-19. Some clones are missing from TCRdb's copy, which holds only in-frame ones; the method was immunoSEQ multiplex PCR. The sample has just under 80,000 clones, 84% seen once. Source material: peripheral blood. These receptors all stem from a human donor in a cohort sampled during active COVID-19.

The J gene is TRBJ2-1, the V gene TRBV2; D may be TRBD2 (5 bases). This CDR3 region has 14 residues. V lost 11 bases to trimming and J lost 7 bases, with 21 bases between them. Germline-derived CDR1 and CDR2 are SNHLY and FYNNEI. The DNA of the CDR3 is TGTGCCGCCCTCGTCGGCGGACTGGGAAATGAGCAGTTCTTC. As protein: CAALVGGLGNEQFF. Filled out from reference TRBV2 and TRBJ2-1, the complete variable domain reads EPEVTQTPSHQVTQMGQEVILRCVPISNHLYFYWYRQILGQKVEFLVSFYNNEISEKSEIFDDQFSVERPDGSNFTLKIRSTKLEDSAMYFCAALVGGLGNEQFFGPGTRLTVL.

This clone appeared a single time. The rearrangement links TRBV18 to TRBJ1-1, with 10 bases aligning to TRBD1. The CDR3 runs to 16 residues. Unmatched junction bases numbered 3, after V lost 1 base and J lost 1 base. Germline CDR1 and CDR2: KGHSH and LQKENI. The CDR3, as DNA: TGTGCCAGCTCACCACTGCGACAGGGGGCGAACACTGAAGCTTTCTTT. Amino acids: CASSPLRQGANTEAFF.

The genes are TRBV5-1 and TRBJ1-1; a possible D gene is TRBD1 (5 bases). CDR3 length: 14 amino acids. From germline, CDR1 is SGHRS and CDR2 YFSETQ. Trimming stripped 4 bases from V and 10 bases from J, with 20 bases between. This chain's CDR3 is CASSPRDSQHTAFF. Written as DNA, the CDR3 is TGCGCCAGCAGCCCCCGGGACTCCCAGCACACAGCTTTCTTT.

V gene TRBV3-1 (or the pseudogene TRBV3-2) combines with J gene TRBJ2-7, with D tentatively TRBD2 (5 bases). The CDR3 spans 13 residues. Trimming left V 2 bases short and J 5 bases short, with 10 bases between. Germline values: CDR1 LGHDT, CDR2 YNNKEL (reference sequence). The CDR3 DNA is TGTGCCAGCAGCCAACACGCGGGTAACGAGCAGTACTTC. This sequence encodes CASSQHAGNEQYF.

The chain recombines TRBV6-2 or TRBV6-3 with TRBJ2-5; 10 nucleotides align to TRBD1. This CDR3 contains 16 residues. The germline CDR1 and CDR2 sequences are MNHEY and SVGEGT. V lost 5 bases to trimming and J lost 5 bases; unmatched junction nucleotides: 11. The CDR3 region is CASSQIKGQGSETQYF. DNA for the CDR3: TGTGCCAGCAGTCAAATTAAGGGACAGGGGTCGGAGACCCAGTACTTC.

The V and J genes are TRBV14 and TRBJ2-7, with D possibly being TRBD2 (6 bases). Trimming removed 6 bases at V and 3 bases at J, with 12 bases between. The CDR3 sequence is 13 residues long. Germline CDR1 reads SGHDN; CDR2 reads FVKESK. CDR3 DNA sequence: TGTGCCAGCAGGCGGGACGGGGGCTACGAGCAGTACTTC. This translates into CASRRDGGYEQYF.

This clone has a handful of counts. The rearrangement uses TRBV18 and TRBJ2-2; D might be TRBD2 (7 bases). The CDR3 covers 15 residues. V was trimmed by 0 bases and J by 7 bases, leaving 12 bases between them. Germline V gene lookup returns CDR1 KGHSH and CDR2 LQKENI. The DNA for the CDR3 is TGTGCCAGCTCACCACCGTCGCGGGGGCTCGGGGAGCTGTTTTTT. The encoded protein is CASSPPSRGLGELFF.

The CDR3 DNA sequence: TGTGCCAGCAGTTTTCGGGCGGGCTATGGCTACACCTTC. Translated, it gives CASSFRAGYGYTF. J is TRBJ1-2 and V is TRBV27; D gene ambiguous. This CDR3 spans 13 amino acids. V lost 3 bases and J lost 4, with 9 bases in between. The germline V gene encodes CDR1 MNHEY and CDR2 SMNVEV (reference sequence).

The genes are TRBV5-1 and TRBJ2-2; 8 bases are shared with TRBD2. V was clipped by 2 bases and J by 6 bases; unmatched bases: 9. The CDR3 runs to 16 residues. Per germline, CDR1 SGHRS and CDR2 YFSETQ. The chain's CDR3 is CASSFSPAGDAGELFF. The CDR3 DNA sequence: TGCGCCAGCAGCTTTTCCCCAGCGGGGGACGCCGGGGAGCTGTTTTTT.

The rearrangement joins TRBV3-1 (or the pseudogene TRBV3-2) to TRBJ2-1, with 8 positions matching TRBD2. In germline, CDR1 is LGHDT, CDR2 YNNKEL (reference sequence). V gave up 3 bases and J gave up 6 bases; unmatched junction bases: 1. The CDR3 is 13 amino acids. The CDR3 is CASSHLAGNEQFF. CDR3 sequence (DNA): TGTGCCAGCAGCCACCTAGCGGGCAATGAGCAGTTCTTC.

V usage is TRBV5-4 and J usage is TRBJ2-6, with 7 bases that match TRBD1. Germline CDR1 reads SGHNT; CDR2 reads YYREEE (reference sequence). The junction had 0 bases not matched to a gene; V was cut back by 0 bases and J by 0 bases. The length of the CDR3 is 16 residues. The CDR3 protein is CASSLGDSSGANVLTF. In DNA, the CDR3 is TGTGCCAGCAGCTTGGGGGACAGCTCTGGGGCCAACGTCCTGACTTTC.

The CDR3 here is CASSEIGRGRETQYF. CDR3 DNA sequence: TGTGCCAGCAGTGAAATAGGCAGGGGGCGGGAGACCCAGTACTTC. V usage is TRBV6-1 and J usage is TRBJ2-5; TRBD1 matches at 8 bases. The CDR3 consists of 15 residues. The germline V gene encodes CDR1 MNHNS and CDR2 SASEGT. J gave up 5 bases and V 2 bases, and 7 bases lay outside the gene matches.

This clone was found a few times. V gene TRBV5-1 combines with J gene TRBJ1-3, with D perhaps TRBD1 (6 bases). Germline CDR1 SGHRS, CDR2 YFSETQ. Trimming left V 2 bases short and J 2 bases short, with 11 bases between. This CDR3 spans 15 amino acids. This chain's CDR3 is CASSLAAGAGNTIYF. The DNA for the CDR3 is TGCGCCAGCAGCTTAGCCGCAGGGGCTGGAAACACCATATATTTT.

J is TRBJ1-4 and V is TRBV5-1; 11 nucleotides match TRBD1. Germline CDR1 SGHRS, CDR2 YFSETQ. This CDR3 is 13 amino acids long. The ends lost 5 bases at V and 8 bases at J; junction bases unmatched: 2. As DNA, the CDR3 is TGCGCCAGCAGGCGGGACAGGGGGGAAAAACTGTTTTTT. It translates to CASRRDRGEKLFF.

The chain links TRBV6-5 to TRBJ2-7; D may be TRBD2 (6 bases). Germline CDR1 reads MNHEY; CDR2 reads SVGAGI. V lost 5 bases and J lost 4, with 9 bases in between. The CDR3 totals 12 residues. The chain's CDR3 is CASSPRGYEQYF. In DNA form, the CDR3 reads TGTGCCAGCAGTCCTCGGGGGTACGAGCAGTACTTC.

This chain connects TRBV9 to TRBJ2-2, with 11 positions matching TRBD2. CDR3 length equals 14 residues. The germline V gene encodes CDR1 SGDLS and CDR2 YYNGEE. Trimming at V came to 9 bases and at J to 4 bases, leaving 5 bases not matched to a gene. This CDR3 reads CATTGTSGTGELFF. For the CDR3, the DNA is TGTGCCACAACGGGGACTAGCGGCACCGGGGAGCTGTTTTTT. Supplemented by reference TRBV9 and TRBJ2-2, the full variable domain reads DSGVTQTPKHLITATGQRVTLRCSPRSGDLSVYWYQQSLDQGLQFLIQYYNGEERAKGNILERFSAQQFPDLHSELNLSSLELGDSALYFCATTGTSGTGELFFGEGSRLTVL.

The chain uses TRBV7-9 and TRBJ1-2; perhaps TRBD1 as D (6 bases). The ends were cut back, 5 bases at V and 1 base at J, with 11 bases in the middle. Germline assignment: CDR1 SEHNR and CDR2 FQNEAQ (reference sequence). There are 14 residues in the CDR3. This chain's CDR3 is CASSPEQGNYGYTF. The CDR3 DNA sequence: TGTGCCAGCAGCCCAGAACAGGGTAACTATGGCTACACCTTC.

The V call is TRBV5-1, the J call TRBJ2-2; tentatively, D is TRBD2 (5 bases). CDR1 SGHRS and CDR2 YFSETQ come from the germline V gene. The CDR3 contains 15 residues. V lost 4 bases to trimming and J lost 1 base, with 11 bases between them. The CDR3 DNA follows: TGCGCCAGCAGCCCGGAGGCAGTGAACACCGGGGAGCTGTTTTTT. It translates to CASSPEAVNTGELFF.

Concerning this clone: Its ends do not fully match the called genes, so a read error is possible. The J gene is TRBJ1-6, the V gene TRBV7-7; 11 nucleotides match TRBD1. The length of the CDR3 is 15 residues. Germline assignment: CDR1 SSHAT and CDR2 FNYEAQ (reference sequence). The CDR3 DNA is TGTGCTAGCAGCCCGGGACAGGGGGGCAATTCACCCCTCCACTTT. This codes for CASSPGQGGNSPLHF.

Written as DNA, the CDR3 is TGCGCCAGCAGCCAAGACAGGGAGGGTGAAGCTTTCTTT. It encodes CASSQDREGEAFF. The chain joins TRBV4-1 to TRBJ1-1, with D possibly being TRBD1 (5 bases). This CDR3 region has 13 residues. The germline V and J ends were trimmed by 0 bases and 7 bases, with 9 bases remaining between them. The germline V gene encodes CDR1 MGHRA and CDR2 YSYEKL.

The CDR3 protein is CASSEGTGYSPLHF. CDR3 sequence (DNA): TGTGCCAGCAGTGAAGGAACAGGGTATTCACCCCTCCACTTT. The chain carries TRBV6-1 and TRBJ1-6; weak D call: TRBD1 (6 bases). The CDR3 length is 14 residues. Trimming stripped 1 base from V and 8 bases from J, with 9 bases between. The germline V gene encodes CDR1 MNHNS and CDR2 SASEGT.

The genes are TRBV11-2 and TRBJ1-2; 9 nucleotides agree with TRBD1. CDR1 and CDR2 from the germline V gene are SGHAT and FQNNGV. CDR3 length: 16 residues. Losses at the gene ends were 5 bases for V and 6 bases for J; bases not matched to a gene: 13. The CDR3: CASSTGTGLRSNGYTF. CDR3 nucleotide sequence: TGTGCCAGCAGCACTGGGACAGGGTTGAGAAGTAATGGCTACACCTTC.

The chain recombines TRBV3-1 (or the pseudogene TRBV3-2) with TRBJ2-7; the match to TRBD1 covers 10 bases. Germline assignment: CDR1 LGHDT and CDR2 YNNKEL (reference sequence). The CDR3 has 15 residues. The ends lost 1 base at V and 2 bases at J; junction bases unmatched: 2. CDR3 region: CASSQGTGGAYEQYF. The CDR3 DNA is TGTGCCAGCAGCCAAGGGACAGGGGGTGCCTACGAGCAGTACTTC.